This T cell receptor beta chain was sequenced for a study of T cell responses to AZD1222 COVID-19 vaccine. This table comes from immunoSEQ multiplex PCR, and its TCRdb copy is limited to in-frame clones, with some not included. The table records around 130,000 clones, roughly 90% of them present only once. Germline V gene data show CDR1 as MNHNS and CDR2 as SASEGT. Trimming pared 1 base from V and 3 bases from J, leaving 16 bases between. The CDR3 extends over 17 amino acids. The source was peripheral blood, collected 28 days after the second dose of the MenACWY control vaccine. The V gene is TRBV6-1, the J gene TRBJ1-5, with D perhaps TRBD1 (6 bases). This receptor was obtained from an adult who received the MenACWY meningococcal vaccine as a control. The CDR3 loop reads CASSEDEGVLANQPQHF. CDR3 coding DNA: TGTGCCAGCAGTGAAGATGAGGGGGTACTAGCCAATCAGCCCCAGCATTTT.